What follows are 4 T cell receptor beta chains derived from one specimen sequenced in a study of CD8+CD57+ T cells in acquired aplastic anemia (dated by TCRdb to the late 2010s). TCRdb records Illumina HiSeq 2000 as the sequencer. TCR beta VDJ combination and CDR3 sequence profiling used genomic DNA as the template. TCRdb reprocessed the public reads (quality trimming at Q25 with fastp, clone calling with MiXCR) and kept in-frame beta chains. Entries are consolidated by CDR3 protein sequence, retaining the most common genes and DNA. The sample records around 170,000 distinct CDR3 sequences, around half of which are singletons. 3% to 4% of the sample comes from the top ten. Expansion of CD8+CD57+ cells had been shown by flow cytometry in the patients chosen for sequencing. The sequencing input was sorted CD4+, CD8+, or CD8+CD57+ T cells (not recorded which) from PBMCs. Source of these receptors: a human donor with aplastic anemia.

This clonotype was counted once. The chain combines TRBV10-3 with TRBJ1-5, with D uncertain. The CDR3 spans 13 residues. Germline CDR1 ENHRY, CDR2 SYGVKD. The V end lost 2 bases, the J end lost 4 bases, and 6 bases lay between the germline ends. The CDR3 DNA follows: TGTGCCATCAGTGAGGGCCTTAATCAGCCCCAGCATTTT. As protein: CAISEGLNQPQHF.

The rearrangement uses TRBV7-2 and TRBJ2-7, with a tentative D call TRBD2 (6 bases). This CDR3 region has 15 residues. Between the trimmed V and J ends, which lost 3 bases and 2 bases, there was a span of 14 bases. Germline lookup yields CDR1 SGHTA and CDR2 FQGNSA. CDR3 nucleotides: TGTGCCAGCAGCTTGTTTAGCGGCGATACCTACGAGCAGTACTTC. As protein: CASSLFSGDTYEQYF. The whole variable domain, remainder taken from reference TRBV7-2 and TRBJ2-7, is GAGVSQSPSNKVTEKGKDVELRCDPISGHTALYWYRQSLGQGLEFLIYFQGNSAPDKSGLPSDRFSAERTGGSVSTLTIQRTQQEDSAVYLCASSLFSGDTYEQYFGPGTRLTVT.

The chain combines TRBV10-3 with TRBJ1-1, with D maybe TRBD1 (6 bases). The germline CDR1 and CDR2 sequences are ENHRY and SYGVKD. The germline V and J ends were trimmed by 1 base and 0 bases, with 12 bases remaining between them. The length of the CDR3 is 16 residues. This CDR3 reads CAISEWGAPVNTEAFF. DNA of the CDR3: TGTGCCATCAGTGAGTGGGGGGCACCAGTGAACACTGAAGCTTTCTTT.

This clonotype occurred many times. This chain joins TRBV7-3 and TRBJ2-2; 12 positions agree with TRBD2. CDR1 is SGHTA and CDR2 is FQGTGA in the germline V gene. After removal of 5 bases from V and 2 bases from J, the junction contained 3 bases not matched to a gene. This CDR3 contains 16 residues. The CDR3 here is CASSASGGANTGELFF. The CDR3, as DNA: TGTGCCAGCAGCGCTAGCGGGGGGGCCAACACCGGGGAGCTGTTTTTT.